The present TCR beta chain was sequenced within a study of identical twins. Per the germline V gene, CDR1 is SGHNT and CDR2 is YENEEA. The V segment lost 5 bases and the J segment 2 bases; nucleotides outside the gene matches: 6. This CDR3 has 15 amino acids. This clonotype was seen a few times. TCRdb re-analysed the 5' RACE reads in MiXCR, keeping a single row per CDR3 protein. The sample consists of 200,000 to 250,000 distinct CDR3 sequences, 6% to 9% of them appearing once. The same sample was also used in a study of yellow fever vaccine responses in identical twins.

Source material: memory (CD45RO+) T cells sorted from blood. The chain carries TRBV11-3 and TRBJ2-3; TRBD2 matches at 8 bases. The TCR sequence derives from a woman aged 18-29 years in good health. The chain's CDR3 is CASSPGGGPTDTQYF. As DNA, the CDR3 is TGTGCCAGCAGCCCCGGGGGGGGACCCACAGATACGCAGTATTTT.